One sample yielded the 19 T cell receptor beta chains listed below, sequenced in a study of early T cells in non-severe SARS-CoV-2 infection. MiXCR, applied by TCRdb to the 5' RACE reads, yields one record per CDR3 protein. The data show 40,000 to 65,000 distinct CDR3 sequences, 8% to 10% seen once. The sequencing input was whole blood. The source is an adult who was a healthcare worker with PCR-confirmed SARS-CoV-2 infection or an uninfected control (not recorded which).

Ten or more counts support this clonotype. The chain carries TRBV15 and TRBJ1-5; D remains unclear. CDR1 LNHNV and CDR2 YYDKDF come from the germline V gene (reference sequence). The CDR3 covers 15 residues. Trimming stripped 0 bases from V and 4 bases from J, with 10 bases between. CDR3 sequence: CATSRDGVGNQPQHF. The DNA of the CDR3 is TGTGCCACCAGCAGAGACGGGGTGGGGAATCAGCCCCAGCATTTT.

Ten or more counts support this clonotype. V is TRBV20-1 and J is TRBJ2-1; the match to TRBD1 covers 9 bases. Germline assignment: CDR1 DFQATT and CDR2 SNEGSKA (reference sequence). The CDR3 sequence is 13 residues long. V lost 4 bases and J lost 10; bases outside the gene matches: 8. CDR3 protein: CSATQGASREQFF. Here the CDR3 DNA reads TGCAGTGCTACACAGGGGGCTAGTCGCGAGCAGTTCTTC.

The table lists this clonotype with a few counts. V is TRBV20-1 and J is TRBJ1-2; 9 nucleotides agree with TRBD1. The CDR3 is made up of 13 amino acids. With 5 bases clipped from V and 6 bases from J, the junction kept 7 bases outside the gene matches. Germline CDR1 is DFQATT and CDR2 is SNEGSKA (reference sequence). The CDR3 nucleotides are TGCAGTGCTCGCCTGACAGGGGGAGATGGCTACACCTTC. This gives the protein CSARLTGGDGYTF.

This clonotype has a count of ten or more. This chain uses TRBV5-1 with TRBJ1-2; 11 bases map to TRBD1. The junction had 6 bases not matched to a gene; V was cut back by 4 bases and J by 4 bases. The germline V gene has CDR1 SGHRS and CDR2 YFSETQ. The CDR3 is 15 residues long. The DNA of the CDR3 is TGCGCCAGCAGCAGAGGGACAGGGGGATCCTATGGCTACACCTTC. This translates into CASSRGTGGSYGYTF.

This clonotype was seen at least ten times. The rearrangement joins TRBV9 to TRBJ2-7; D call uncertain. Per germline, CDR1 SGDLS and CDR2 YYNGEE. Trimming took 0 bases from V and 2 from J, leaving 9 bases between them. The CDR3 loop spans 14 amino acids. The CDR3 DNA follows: TGTGCCAGCAGCGTAGCCTTCGGACCCTACGAGCAGTACTTC. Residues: CASSVAFGPYEQYF.

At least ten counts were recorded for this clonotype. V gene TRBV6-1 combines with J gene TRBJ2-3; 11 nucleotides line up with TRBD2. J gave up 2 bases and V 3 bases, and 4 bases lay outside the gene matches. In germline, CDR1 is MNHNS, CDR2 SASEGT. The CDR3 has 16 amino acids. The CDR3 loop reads CASSDETSGITDTQYF. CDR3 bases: TGTGCCAGCAGTGATGAGACTAGCGGGATCACAGATACGCAGTATTTT.

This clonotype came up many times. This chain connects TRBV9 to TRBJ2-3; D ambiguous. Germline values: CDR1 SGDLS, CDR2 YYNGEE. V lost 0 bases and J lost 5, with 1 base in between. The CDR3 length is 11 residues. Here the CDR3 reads CASSVEDTQYF. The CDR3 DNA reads TGTGCCAGCAGCGTAGAAGATACGCAGTATTTT.

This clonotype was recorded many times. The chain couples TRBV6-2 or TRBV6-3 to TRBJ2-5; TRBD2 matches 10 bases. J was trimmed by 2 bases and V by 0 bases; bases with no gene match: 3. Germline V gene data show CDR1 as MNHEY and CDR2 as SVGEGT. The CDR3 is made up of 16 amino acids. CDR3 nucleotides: TGTGCCAGCAGTTACTCCCGGACTAGCGGTCAAGAGACCCAGTACTTC. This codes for CASSYSRTSGQETQYF.

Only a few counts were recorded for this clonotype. In DNA form, the CDR3 reads TGTGCCAGCAGCAACCCCCCGGGGGAGGCGTATAATTCACCCCTCCACTTT. Amino acid sequence: CASSNPPGEAYNSPLHF. The rearrangement joins TRBV9 to TRBJ1-6; D is perhaps TRBD1 (5 bases). The CDR3 runs to 17 residues. V was pared by 4 bases and J by 4 bases, with 18 bases between. Germline loops: CDR1 SGDLS, CDR2 YYNGEE. The full variable domain, completed using reference TRBV9 and TRBJ1-6, is DSGVTQTPKHLITATGQRVTLRCSPRSGDLSVYWYQQSLDQGLQFLIQYYNGEERAKGNILERFSAQQFPDLHSELNLSSLELGDSALYFCASSNPPGEAYNSPLHFGNGTRLTVT.

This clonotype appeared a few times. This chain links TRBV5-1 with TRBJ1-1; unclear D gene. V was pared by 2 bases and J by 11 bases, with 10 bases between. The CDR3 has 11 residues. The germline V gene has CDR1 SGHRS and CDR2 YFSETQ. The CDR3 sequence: CASSFGEVAFF. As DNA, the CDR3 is TGCGCCAGCAGCTTCGGAGAGGTGGCTTTCTTT.

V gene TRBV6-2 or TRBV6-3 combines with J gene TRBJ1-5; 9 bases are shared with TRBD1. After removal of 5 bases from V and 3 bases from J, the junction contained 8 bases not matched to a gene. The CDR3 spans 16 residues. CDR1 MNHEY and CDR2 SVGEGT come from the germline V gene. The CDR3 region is CASSLSGTGLNQPQHF. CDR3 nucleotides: TGTGCCAGCAGTCTTAGCGGGACAGGGCTCAATCAGCCCCAGCATTTT.

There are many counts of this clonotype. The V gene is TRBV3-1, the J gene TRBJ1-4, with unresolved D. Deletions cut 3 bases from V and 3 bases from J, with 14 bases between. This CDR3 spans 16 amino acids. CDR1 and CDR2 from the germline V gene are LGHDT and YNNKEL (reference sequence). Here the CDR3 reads CASSQATELPNEKLFF. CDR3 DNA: TGTGCCAGCAGCCAGGCCACAGAACTCCCTAATGAAAAACTGTTTTTT.

The CDR3 nucleotides are TGTGCCAGCAGTCCCTTTAAGGGACAGGGATTTCGGGCTAACTATGGCTACACCTTC. As protein: CASSPFKGQGFRANYGYTF. The chain recombines TRBV27 with TRBJ1-2, with 9 bases fitting TRBD1. The CDR3 covers 19 residues. V gave up 5 bases and J gave up 0 bases; unmatched junction bases: 16. Per germline, CDR1 MNHEY and CDR2 SMNVEV (reference sequence).

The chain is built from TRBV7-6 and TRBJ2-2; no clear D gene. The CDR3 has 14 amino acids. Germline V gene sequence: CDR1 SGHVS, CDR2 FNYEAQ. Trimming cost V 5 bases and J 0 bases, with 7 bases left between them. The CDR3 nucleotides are TGTGCCAGCAGCATCGTAACGAACACCGGGGAGCTGTTTTTT. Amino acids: CASSIVTNTGELFF.

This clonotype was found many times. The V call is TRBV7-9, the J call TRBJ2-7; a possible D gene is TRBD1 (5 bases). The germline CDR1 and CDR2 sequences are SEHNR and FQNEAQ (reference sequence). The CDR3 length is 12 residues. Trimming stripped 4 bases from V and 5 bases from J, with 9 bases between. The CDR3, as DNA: TGTGCCAGCAGCTCAGGGCCCGACGAGCAGTACTTC. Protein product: CASSSGPDEQYF. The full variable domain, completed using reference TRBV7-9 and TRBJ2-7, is DTGVSQNPRHKITKRGQNVTFRCDPISEHNRLYWYRQTLGQGPEFLTYFQNEAQLEKSRLLSDRFSAERPKGSFSTLEIQRTEQGDSAMYLCASSSGPDEQYFGPGTRLTVT.

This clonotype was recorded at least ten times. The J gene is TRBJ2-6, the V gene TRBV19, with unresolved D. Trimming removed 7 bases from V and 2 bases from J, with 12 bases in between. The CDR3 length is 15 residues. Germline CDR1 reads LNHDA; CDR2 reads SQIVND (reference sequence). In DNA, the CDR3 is TGTGCCAGTACCATTGTGCGGACTGGGGCCAACGTCCTGACTTTC. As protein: CASTIVRTGANVLTF.

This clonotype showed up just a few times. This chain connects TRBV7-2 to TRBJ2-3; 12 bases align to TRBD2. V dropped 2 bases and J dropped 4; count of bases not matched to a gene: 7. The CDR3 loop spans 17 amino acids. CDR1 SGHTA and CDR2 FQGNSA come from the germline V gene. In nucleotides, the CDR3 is TGTGCCAGCAGCTTAAGGCTAGCGGGAGGGCTCCCAGATACGCAGTATTTT. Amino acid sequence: CASSLRLAGGLPDTQYF. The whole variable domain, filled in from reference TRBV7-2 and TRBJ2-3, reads GAGVSQSPSNKVTEKGKDVELRCDPISGHTALYWYRQSLGQGLEFLIYFQGNSAPDKSGLPSDRFSAERTGGSVSTLTIQRTQQEDSAVYLCASSLRLAGGLPDTQYFGPGTRLTVL.

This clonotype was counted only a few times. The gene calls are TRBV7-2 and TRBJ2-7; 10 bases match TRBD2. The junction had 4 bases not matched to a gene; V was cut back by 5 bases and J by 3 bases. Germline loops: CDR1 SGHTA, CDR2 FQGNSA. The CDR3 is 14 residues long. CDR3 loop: CASSRLAGLYEQYF. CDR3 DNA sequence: TGTGCCAGCAGCCGACTAGCGGGCCTCTACGAGCAGTACTTC.

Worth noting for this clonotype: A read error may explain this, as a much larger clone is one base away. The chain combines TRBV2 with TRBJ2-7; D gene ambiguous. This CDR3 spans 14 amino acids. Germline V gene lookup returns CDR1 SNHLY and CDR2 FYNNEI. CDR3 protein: CASNERAASYEQYF. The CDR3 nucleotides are TGTGCCAGCAATGAAAGGGCGGCGTCCTACGAGCAGTACTTC.